A selection of T cell receptor beta chains follows, all from one sample in a study of beta chain features in type 1 diabetes. Profiling relied on immunoSEQ multiplex PCR, and the TCRdb table lists in-frame clones only, not all of them. The sample consists of fewer than 550,000 clones, approximately 10% of them appearing once. Sequenced material: naive CD4+ T cells from blood. All receptors derive from a woman between 18 and 29 years old in good health. Each CDR3 is given with its conserved first and last residue. The D gene is left open where the match is weak. Size tells how often a clone was seen (once, few, many) or the class of an expanded clone, and some rows leave it out.

V: TRBV7-9
length: 15
J: TRBJ1-6
size: few
D: .
DNA: TGTGCCAGCAGTTCACCTGCAGGGCCTAATTCACCCCTCCACTTT
CDR3: CASSSPAGPNSPLHF

V: TRBV7-2
length: 16
J: TRBJ2-5
size: .
D: TRBD2
DNA: TGTGCCAGCAGCTTTCTAGCGGGATCCCTCCAAGAGACCCAGTACTTC
CDR3: CASSFLAGSLQETQYF

V: TRBV7-2
length: 12
J: TRBJ2-7
size: .
D: .
DNA: TGTGCCAGCAGCATCGGTGCCTACGAGCAGTACTTC
CDR3: CASSIGAYEQYF

V: TRBV2
length: 14
J: TRBJ2-1
size: .
D: .
DNA: TGTGCCAGCAGTGAGGAACAGGGTAGCAATGAGCAGTTCTTC
CDR3: CASSEEQGSNEQFF

V: TRBV7-2
length: 14
J: TRBJ2-5
size: few
D: .
DNA: TGTGCCAGCAGCTCTGGGGGGGCCCAGGAGACCCAGTACTTC
CDR3: CASSSGGAQETQYF

V: TRBV30
length: 11
J: TRBJ2-5
size: .
D: .
DNA: TGTGCCTGGAGTGTACTGGAGACCCAGTACTTC
CDR3: CAWSVLETQYF

V: TRBV5-4
length: 15
J: TRBJ2-2
size: .
D: .
DNA: TGTGCCAGCAGCTTTGAAAATAGGGTAACCGGGGAGCTGTTTTTT
CDR3: CASSFENRVTGELFF

V: TRBV5-1
length: 13
J: TRBJ2-2
size: .
D: .
DNA: TGCGCCAGCAGCCCCGGGGACACCGGGGAGCTGTTTTTT
CDR3: CASSPGDTGELFF

V: TRBV14
length: 14
J: TRBJ2-5
size: .
D: TRBD1
DNA: TGTGCCAGCAGCCAAGAGACAGGGGTAGAGACCCAGTACTTC
CDR3: CASSQETGVETQYF

V: TRBV7-9
length: 13
J: TRBJ1-2
size: .
D: .
DNA: TGTGCCAGCAGCTTCATCCTGGTCTATGGCTACACCTTC
CDR3: CASSFILVYGYTF

V: TRBV29-1
length: 15
J: TRBJ2-5
size: .
D: TRBD2
DNA: TGCAGCGTTGCACTTGCGGGGGGGCCCCCAGAGACCCAGTACTTC
CDR3: CSVALAGGPPETQYF

V: TRBV4-2
length: 14
J: TRBJ1-5
size: few
D: .
DNA: TGTGCCAGCAGCCAAGATCTGGGGGTAGTGGCCCAGCATTTT
CDR3: CASSQDLGVVAQHF

V: TRBV4-3
length: 16
J: TRBJ1-2
size: few
D: .
DNA: TGCGCCAGCAGCCTTCTTACGGGCGGGACGAGATATGGCTACACCTTC
CDR3: CASSLLTGGTRYGYTF

V: TRBV20-1
length: 11
J: TRBJ2-3
size: few
D: .
DNA: TGCAGTGCTAGAGGGATAGATACGCAGTATTTT
CDR3: CSARGIDTQYF

V: TRBV7-7
length: 14
J: TRBJ2-3
size: .
D: .
DNA: TGTGCTAGCAGCCCGAGCGGCGGGGCAGATACGCAGTATTTT
CDR3: CASSPSGGADTQYF

V: TRBV7-8
length: 16
J: TRBJ1-4
size: few
D: .
DNA: TGTGCCAGCAGCTTAGACAGCGTGAGAGGCGCTTCTAAACTGTTTTTT
CDR3: CASSLDSVRGASKLFF

V: TRBV30
length: 13
J: TRBJ1-2
size: few
D: .
DNA: TGTGCCTGGAGTGTAGTTGACGGGGTTGGCTACACCTTC
CDR3: CAWSVVDGVGYTF

V: TRBV5-1
length: 13
J: TRBJ2-3
size: few
D: .
DNA: TGCGCCAGCGTCCGCGGGGATTCGGGTACGCAGTATTTT
CDR3: CASVRGDSGTQYF

V: TRBV18
length: 12
J: TRBJ2-1
size: .
D: .
DNA: TGTGCCAGCTCACCGTGGCCCGATGAGCAGTTCTTC
CDR3: CASSPWPDEQFF

V: TRBV5-1
length: 15
J: TRBJ2-5
size: few
D: .
DNA: TGCGCCAGCAGCTTGGCACGACAGAGCCAAGAGACCCAGTACTTC
CDR3: CASSLARQSQETQYF

V: TRBV4-3
length: 14
J: TRBJ2-2
size: few
D: .
DNA: TGCGCCAGCAGCCCTGGACTGATTACCGGGGAGCTGTTTTTT
CDR3: CASSPGLITGELFF

V: TRBV9
length: 16
J: TRBJ2-5
size: .
D: TRBD1
DNA: TGTGCCAGCAGCGTAGCTACCGGGACAGGCCAAGAGACCCAGTACTTC
CDR3: CASSVATGTGQETQYF

V: TRBV7-8
length: 16
J: TRBJ2-2
size: .
D: TRBD2
DNA: TGTGCCAGCAGCACGGGGCTAGCGGGGGACACCGGGGAGCTGTTTTTT
CDR3: CASSTGLAGDTGELFF

V: TRBV4-2
length: 14
J: TRBJ1-3
size: .
D: .
DNA: TGTGCCAGCAGCCAAGTTTCCGCTGGAAACACCATATATTTT
CDR3: CASSQVSAGNTIYF

V: TRBV10-3
length: 13
J: TRBJ2-1
size: few
D: TRBD2
DNA: TGTGCCAGTCGACTAGCGGGAGGGGATGAGCAGTTCTTC
CDR3: CASRLAGGDEQFF

V: TRBV9
length: 15
J: TRBJ1-1
size: .
D: TRBD1
DNA: TGTGCCAGCAGCGTACAGGGGGACTATGGCACTGAAGCTTTCTTT
CDR3: CASSVQGDYGTEAFF

V: TRBV6-6
length: 12
J: TRBJ2-1
size: .
D: .
DNA: TGTGCCAGCAGCCGGGACTACAATGAGCAGTTCTTC
CDR3: CASSRDYNEQFF

V: TRBV13
length: 14
J: TRBJ2-5
size: .
D: .
DNA: TGTGCCAGCAGCATAAGACAGATACAAGAGACCCAGTACTTC
CDR3: CASSIRQIQETQYF

V: TRBV7-9
length: 15
J: TRBJ1-2
size: .
D: .
DNA: TGTGCCAGCAGTACCGCGGGCGGGGGAGGTCGAGGCTACACCTTC
CDR3: CASSTAGGGGRGYTF

V: TRBV18
length: 16
J: TRBJ2-1
size: .
D: TRBD1
DNA: TGTGCCAGCTCACTTCTTCTTCCGACAGGGGGGAATGAGCAGTTCTTC
CDR3: CASSLLLPTGGNEQFF

V: TRBV7-3
length: 14
J: TRBJ1-6
size: few
D: .
DNA: TGTGCCAGCAGCTTAATGGGGGGCTATTCACCCCTCCACTTT
CDR3: CASSLMGGYSPLHF

V: TRBV9
length: 16
J: TRBJ2-2
size: .
D: .
DNA: TGTGCCAGCAGCGTCCCCGCTGGTGAGAACACCGGGGAGCTGTTTTTT
CDR3: CASSVPAGENTGELFF

V: TRBV28
length: 12
J: TRBJ1-2
size: .
D: .
DNA: TGTGCCAGCAGCGGCACTAACTATGGCTACACCTTC
CDR3: CASSGTNYGYTF

V: TRBV9
length: 15
J: TRBJ2-1
size: few
D: TRBD2
DNA: TGTGCCAGCAGCGTAGATGGCGGGGGGCTCAATGAGCAGTTCTTC
CDR3: CASSVDGGGLNEQFF

V: TRBV2
length: 15
J: TRBJ2-3
size: .
D: TRBD2
DNA: TGTGCCAGCCGATTAGCGGGGGGAAGCACAGATACGCAGTATTTT
CDR3: CASRLAGGSTDTQYF

V: TRBV19
length: 14
J: TRBJ2-3
size: .
D: .
DNA: TGTGCCAGTAGTGCGGGACCACACACAGATACGCAGTATTTT
CDR3: CASSAGPHTDTQYF

V: TRBV29-1
length: 16
J: TRBJ2-3
size: few
D: TRBD2
DNA: TGCAGCGTTGAGGGACTAGCGGGAGTAAGTACAGATACGCAGTATTTT
CDR3: CSVEGLAGVSTDTQYF

V: TRBV18
length: 14
J: TRBJ2-7
size: .
D: TRBD2
DNA: TGTGCCAGCTCACTGAGCGGGGCCGTCTACGAGCAGTACTTC
CDR3: CASSLSGAVYEQYF

V: TRBV5-4
length: 15
J: TRBJ2-5
size: .
D: .
DNA: TGTGCCAGCAGCTTGGTTTTGGCGGGGCAAGAGACCCAGTACTTC
CDR3: CASSLVLAGQETQYF

V: TRBV6-1
length: 15
J: TRBJ2-1
size: .
D: TRBD2
DNA: TGTGCCAGCAGTGGGAGACTAGCGGGCTACAATGAGCAGTTCTTC
CDR3: CASSGRLAGYNEQFF

V: TRBV7-9
length: 13
J: TRBJ2-7
size: .
D: .
DNA: TGTGCCAGCAGCTTGGCGGGCTCCTACGAGCAGTACTTC
CDR3: CASSLAGSYEQYF

V: TRBV7-8
length: 12
J: TRBJ2-5
size: .
D: .
DNA: TGTGCCAGCAGCCCCGACAGGGAGACCCAGTACTTC
CDR3: CASSPDRETQYF

V: TRBV4-2
length: 15
J: TRBJ2-7
size: .
D: .
DNA: TGTGCCAGCAGCCATAAAAGGCAGGTGTCCTACGAGCAGTACTTC
CDR3: CASSHKRQVSYEQYF

V: TRBV15
length: 13
J: TRBJ1-2
size: .
D: .
DNA: TGTGCCACCAGCAGAGGGGGCGGGTATGGCTACACCTTC
CDR3: CATSRGGGYGYTF

V: TRBV4-3
length: 15
J: TRBJ1-4
size: .
D: .
DNA: TGCGCCAGCAGCCAAGCTTCGAGTTATAATGAAAAACTGTTTTTT
CDR3: CASSQASSYNEKLFF

V: TRBV5-1
length: 15
J: TRBJ2-1
size: .
D: .
DNA: TGCGCCAGCAGCTTGGTTGCGGGCATGATCAATGAGCAGTTCTTC
CDR3: CASSLVAGMINEQFF

V: TRBV21-1
length: 15
J: TRBJ2-5
size: few
D: .
DNA: TGTGCCAGCAGCAAAGGGAACGGCGGCCAAGAGACCCAGTACTTC
CDR3: CASSKGNGGQETQYF

V: TRBV7-9
length: 8
J: TRBJ2-3
size: .
D: .
DNA: TGTGCCAGCAGCCGCCTGTATTTT
CDR3: CASSRLYF

V: TRBV4-2
length: 17
J: TRBJ2-5
size: few
D: TRBD1
DNA: TGTGCCAGCAGCCAAGGGCTGGACAGGGTGGGACAAGAGACCCAGTACTTC
CDR3: CASSQGLDRVGQETQYF

V: TRBV14
length: 13
J: TRBJ1-6
size: few
D: .
DNA: TGTGCCAGCAGCCAAGTCCGGACTTCACCCCTCCACTTT
CDR3: CASSQVRTSPLHF

V: TRBV4-1
length: 14
J: TRBJ1-1
size: .
D: .
DNA: TGCGCCAGCAGCCGCGAGGGGGTATGGACTGAAGCTTTCTTT
CDR3: CASSREGVWTEAFF

V: TRBV28
length: 11
J: TRBJ2-1
size: few
D: .
DNA: TGTGCCAGCAGTTTAAGGAGTGAGCAGTTCTTC
CDR3: CASSLRSEQFF

V: TRBV28
length: 14
J: TRBJ2-1
size: few
D: .
DNA: TGTGCCAGCAGTTTACCACAGAGCTACAATGAGCAGTTCTTC
CDR3: CASSLPQSYNEQFF

V: TRBV7-2
length: 14
J: TRBJ2-7
size: few
D: .
DNA: TGTGCCAGCAGCTTAGTCCCAGGGGAGGGCGAGCAGTACTTC
CDR3: CASSLVPGEGEQYF

V: TRBV18
length: 15
J: TRBJ2-1
size: few
D: .
DNA: TGTGCCAGCGCACCATCGGCGGACTCCTACAATGAGCAGTTCTTC
CDR3: CASAPSADSYNEQFF

V: TRBV7-2
length: 15
J: TRBJ2-4
size: .
D: TRBD1
DNA: TGTGCCAGCAGCCCCTGGGGACAGGGGTTGAACATTCAGTACTTC
CDR3: CASSPWGQGLNIQYF

V: TRBV19
length: 16
J: TRBJ1-5
size: .
D: TRBD1
DNA: TGTGCCAGTAGGACGACTGGACAGGGTTTGGGTCAGCCCCAGCATTTT
CDR3: CASRTTGQGLGQPQHF

V: TRBV30
length: 11
J: TRBJ1-4
size: .
D: .
DNA: TGTGCCTGGAGTAACTACGAAAAACTGTTTTTT
CDR3: CAWSNYEKLFF